Listed below are T cell receptor beta chains from one sample, sequenced in a study of T cells in Graves' hyperthyroidism and ophthalmopathy. A single record per CDR3 protein comes from TCRdb applying MiXCR to the multiplex PCR reads. The sample carries over 200,000 distinct CDR3 sequences, 18% recorded once. Material for sequencing was blood. The receptor set was obtained from a man aged 35 to 55 with Graves' hyperthyroidism. Each CDR3 is given with its conserved first and last residue. A D gene is named only where the DNA matches it firmly. Not every row has a clone size; where given, it reads once, few, many or a size class.

d_gene	abundance	len	j_gene	v_gene	CDR3nt	CDR3aa
-	many	14	TRBJ1-1	TRBV29-1	TGCAGCGTTGTAATTGATTCAGAGAACACTGAAGCTTTCTTT	CSVVIDSENTEAFF
-	-	14	TRBJ2-7	TRBV6-5	TGTGCCAGCAGTTACCGGCGGATCTCCTACGAGCAGTACTTC	CASSYRRISYEQYF
-	few	14	TRBJ2-1	TRBV30	TGTGTCTGGAGGGGTAGGCTGTCCTACAATGAGCAGTTCTTC	CVWRGRLSYNEQFF
-	many	14	TRBJ2-3	TRBV7-2	TGTGCCAGCAGCTTAGACAGCGACACAGATACGCAGTATTTT	CASSLDSDTDTQYF
TRBD1	many	16	TRBJ1-1	TRBV5-1	TGCGCCAGCAGCTTGCAAACAGGGGCCCGATTGACTGAAGCTTTCTTT	CASSLQTGARLTEAFF
-	many	17	TRBJ2-1	TRBV20-1	TGCAGTGCTAATCACAGGGGTCCGGGGGGGAATTACAATGAGCAGTTCTTC	CSANHRGPGGNYNEQFF
TRBD1	many	15	TRBJ1-5	TRBV6-5	TGTGCCAGCAGTTACTCGACAGGGAGCAATCAGCCCCAGCATTTT	CASSYSTGSNQPQHF
-	many	15	TRBJ2-5	TRBV18	TGTGCCAGCTCACCGACACCTACTAGCCAAGAGACCCAGTACTTC	CASSPTPTSQETQYF
TRBD1	-	14	TRBJ2-1	TRBV27	TGTGCCAGCTCCGGACGGGACAGGGTTGGTGAGCAGTTCTTC	CASSGRDRVGEQFF
-	-	13	TRBJ1-6	TRBV6-1	TGTGCCAGCAGAACCATTACGGAATCACCCCTCCACTTT	CASRTITESPLHF
-	many	16	TRBJ2-1	TRBV28	TGTGCCAGCAGTTTATGGACCGGGACGGAGTACAATGAGCAGTTCTTC	CASSLWTGTEYNEQFF
-	-	14	TRBJ1-6	TRBV19	TGTGCCAGCGCCGGGACCGGAGGGAATTCACCCCTCCACTTT	CASAGTGGNSPLHF
-	-	15	TRBJ2-2	TRBV9	TGTGCCAGCAGCATCGGGGGAACGAACACCGGGGAGCTGTTTTTT	CASSIGGTNTGELFF
-	many	14	TRBJ1-4	TRBV28	TGTGCCAGCAGTAGTGGACCAAGTACTGAAAAACTGTTTTTT	CASSSGPSTEKLFF
TRBD1	many	14	TRBJ2-7	TRBV20-1	TGCAGTGCTAGAGCGGGACAGGGGTTGAGCGAGCAGTACTTC	CSARAGQGLSEQYF
TRBD1	few	14	TRBJ2-7	TRBV28	TGTGCCAGCAGGGGGACAGGGGGCCACCACGAGCAGTACTTC	CASRGTGGHHEQYF
-	few	13	TRBJ2-3	TRBV6-2/TRBV6-3	TGTGCCAGCATGAGGACGACTGGGGATACGCAGTATTTT	CASMRTTGDTQYF
TRBD2	many	15	TRBJ2-3	TRBV2	TGTGCCAGCAGTGAACTAGCGGGGCTCACAGATACGCAGTATTTT	CASSELAGLTDTQYF
-	many	15	TRBJ2-7	TRBV3-1	TGTGCCAGCAGCCAAGCCGGCAGGGCCTCCTACGAGCAGTACTTC	CASSQAGRASYEQYF
TRBD2	many	19	TRBJ2-1	TRBV20-1	TGCAGTGCTAGGAGAAATCAGCGGGGGGCCCTGAGCTCCTACAATGAGCAGTTCTTC	CSARRNQRGALSSYNEQFF
-	many	14	TRBJ1-4	TRBV20-1	TGCAGTGCTAGTAACCCAGCCATAAATGAAAAACTGTTTTTT	CSASNPAINEKLFF
TRBD1	many	14	TRBJ2-3	TRBV20-1	TGCAGTGAACTTGACAGGGGGGGAGCAGATACGCAGTATTTT	CSELDRGGADTQYF
TRBD1	-	15	TRBJ2-1	TRBV6-2/TRBV6-3	TGTGCCAGCAGTTCTACGGGACAGGTATACAATGAGCAGTTCTTC	CASSSTGQVYNEQFF
-	many	15	TRBJ2-3	TRBV9	TGTGCCAGCAGCTCAGATGGAGGAGTGGCAGATACGCAGTATTTT	CASSSDGGVADTQYF
-	few	12	TRBJ1-2	TRBV7-3	TGTGCCAGCGGAGAGACCGCTTATGGCTACACCTTC	CASGETAYGYTF
TRBD1	many	13	TRBJ1-1	TRBV5-5	TGTGCCAGCAGCCGGGACAGGGACACTGAAGCTTTCTTT	CASSRDRDTEAFF
-	many	14	TRBJ2-1	TRBV13	TGTGCCAGCAGCCCGGGACGGGTTTACAATGAGCAGTTCTTC	CASSPGRVYNEQFF
TRBD2	many	13	TRBJ2-5	TRBV20-1	TGCAGTGCTAGAGTTAGCGGGGTCGAGACCCAGTACTTC	CSARVSGVETQYF
TRBD2	many	19	TRBJ2-5	TRBV2	TGTGCCAGCAGCCCACCAGACGGGACTAGCGGGTGGTTACAAGAGACCCAGTACTTC	CASSPPDGTSGWLQETQYF
TRBD1	few	13	TRBJ1-2	TRBV20-1	TGCAGTGCTAGAGCCAGGGGGCGTATTGGCTACACCTTC	CSARARGRIGYTF
-	-	14	TRBJ2-7	TRBV10-3	TGTGCCATCAGCCTGGGGCCTCCGCACTACGAGCAGTACTTC	CAISLGPPHYEQYF
TRBD1	many	14	TRBJ1-2	TRBV5-1	TGCGCCAGCAGCTACGGGACAGGCTTGGATGGCTACACCTTC	CASSYGTGLDGYTF
-	few	17	TRBJ1-2	TRBV6-2/TRBV6-3	TGTGCCAGCAGTTATGTGAGTTGGTCGGCCGAGAACTATGGCTACACCTTC	CASSYVSWSAENYGYTF
-	few	13	TRBJ2-5	TRBV4-2	TGTGCCAGCAGCCAAGACAGACAAGAGACCCAGTACTTC	CASSQDRQETQYF
-	-	12	TRBJ2-7	TRBV20-1	TGCAGTGCGGAAGGGAGCTCCTACGAGCAGTACTTC	CSAEGSSYEQYF
TRBD1	many	13	TRBJ2-7	TRBV2	TGTGCCAGCAGACTCGGGACAGGGGGCGAGCAGTACTTC	CASRLGTGGEQYF
TRBD1	few	17	TRBJ2-2	TRBV7-6	TGTGCCAGCAGCCCAAACCGGGACAGGGGTGGGACCGGGGAGCTGTTTTTT	CASSPNRDRGGTGELFF
-	many	14	TRBJ2-7	TRBV27	TGTGCCAGCAGTTTAAATTTGAGTCCCTACGAGCAGTACTTC	CASSLNLSPYEQYF